The clone carrying this TCR beta chain was counted only a few times. Graves' hyperthyroidism was deemed stable given no ophthalmopathy progression within 18 months. The sample belongs to a study of T cells in Graves' hyperthyroidism and ophthalmopathy. RNA transcripts served as the template for amplifying TCR beta CDR3 regions. The HTBI primer set drove a first-round RT-PCR of the TCR CDR3. TCRdb called the multiplex PCR reads again in MiXCR, with one record for every CDR3 protein. Of some 620,000 distinct CDR3 sequences listed, about 17% are singletons. The V segment lost 4 bases and the J segment 2 bases; nucleotides outside the gene matches: 11. CDR1 is LNHDA and CDR2 is SQIVND in the germline V gene (reference sequence). The CDR3 totals 16 residues.

Material for sequencing was blood. The origin of this receptor is a woman aged 25 to 39 with Graves' hyperthyroidism. The V gene is TRBV19, the J gene TRBJ2-7; 7 nucleotides agree with TRBD1. CDR3 sequence reads: CASSTTTGTEAYEQYF. CDR3 nucleotides: TGTGCCAGTAGTACGACGACAGGGACGGAGGCCTACGAGCAGTACTTC.